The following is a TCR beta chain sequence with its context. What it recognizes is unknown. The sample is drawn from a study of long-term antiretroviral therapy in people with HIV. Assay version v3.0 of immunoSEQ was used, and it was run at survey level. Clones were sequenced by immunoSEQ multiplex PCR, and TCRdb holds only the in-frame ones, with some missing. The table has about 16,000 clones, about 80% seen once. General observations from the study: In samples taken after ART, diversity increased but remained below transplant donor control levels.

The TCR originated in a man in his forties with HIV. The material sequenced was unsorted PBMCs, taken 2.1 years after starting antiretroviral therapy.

The CDR3 here is CASSLIRGGVNYGYTF. CDR3 nucleotide sequence: TGTGCCAGCAGCTTGATAAGGGGAGGTGTTAACTATGGCTACACCTTC. The chain combines TRBV5-6 with TRBJ1-2; maybe TRBD1 (5 bases). The germline V and J ends were trimmed by 1 base and 1 base, with 14 bases remaining between them. Looked up from germline, CDR1 is SGHDT and CDR2 is YYEEEE. The CDR3 totals 16 residues.